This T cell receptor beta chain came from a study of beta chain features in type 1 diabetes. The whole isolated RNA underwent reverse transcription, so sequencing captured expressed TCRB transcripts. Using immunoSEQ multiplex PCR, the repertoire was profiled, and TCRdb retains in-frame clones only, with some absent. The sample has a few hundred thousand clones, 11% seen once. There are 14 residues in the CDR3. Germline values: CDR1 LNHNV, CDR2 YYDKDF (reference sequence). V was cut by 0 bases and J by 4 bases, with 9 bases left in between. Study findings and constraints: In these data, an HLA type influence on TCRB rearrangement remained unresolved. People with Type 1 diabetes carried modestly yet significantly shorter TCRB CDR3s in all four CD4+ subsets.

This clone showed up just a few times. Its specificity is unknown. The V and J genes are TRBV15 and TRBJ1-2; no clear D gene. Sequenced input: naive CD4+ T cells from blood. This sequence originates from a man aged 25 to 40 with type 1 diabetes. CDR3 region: CATSRDPTGYGYTF. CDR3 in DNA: TGTGCCACCAGCAGAGATCCCACGGGCTATGGCTACACCTTC.